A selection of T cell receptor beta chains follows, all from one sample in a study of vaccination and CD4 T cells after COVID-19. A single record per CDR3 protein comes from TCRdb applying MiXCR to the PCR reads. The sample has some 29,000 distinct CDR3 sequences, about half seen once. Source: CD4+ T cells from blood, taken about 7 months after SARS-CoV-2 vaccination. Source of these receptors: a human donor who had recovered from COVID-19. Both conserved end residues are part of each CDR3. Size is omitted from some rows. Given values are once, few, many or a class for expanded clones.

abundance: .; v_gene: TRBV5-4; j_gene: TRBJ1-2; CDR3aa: CASSLDRGGYTF
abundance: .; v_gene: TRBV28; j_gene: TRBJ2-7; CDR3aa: CASSVSGSPPYEQYF
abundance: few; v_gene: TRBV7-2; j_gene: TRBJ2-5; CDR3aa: CASSQRGSQETQYF
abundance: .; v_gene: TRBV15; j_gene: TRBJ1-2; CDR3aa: CATRRAWGRGSSFPGYTF
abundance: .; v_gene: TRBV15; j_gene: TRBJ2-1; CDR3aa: CATSRDRRLAGEGYFNEQFF
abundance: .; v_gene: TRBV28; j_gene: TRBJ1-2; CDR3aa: CASSFGTGNDGYTF
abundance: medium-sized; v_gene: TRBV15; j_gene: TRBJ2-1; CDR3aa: CATSGEITGANNEQFF
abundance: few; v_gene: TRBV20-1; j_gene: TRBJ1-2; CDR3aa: CSAGGQDRYGYTF
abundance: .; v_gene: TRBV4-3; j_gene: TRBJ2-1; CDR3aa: CASSQGSGEGNEQFF
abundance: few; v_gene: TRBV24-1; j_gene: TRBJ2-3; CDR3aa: CATGTASTDTQYF
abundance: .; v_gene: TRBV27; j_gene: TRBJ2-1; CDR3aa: CASSHPWVAGAYNEQFF
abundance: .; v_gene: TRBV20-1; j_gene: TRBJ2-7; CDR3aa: CSAPGLAETEQYF
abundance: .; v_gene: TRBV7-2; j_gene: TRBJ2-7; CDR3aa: CASSLSREQYF
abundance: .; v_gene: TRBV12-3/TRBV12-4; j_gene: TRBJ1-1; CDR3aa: CASSLGSQAGTEAFF
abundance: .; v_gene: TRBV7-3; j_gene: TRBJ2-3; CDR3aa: CASSLASGTTDTQYF
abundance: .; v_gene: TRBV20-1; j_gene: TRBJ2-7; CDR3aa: CSADRGLATYEQYF
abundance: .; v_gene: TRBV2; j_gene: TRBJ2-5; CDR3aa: CASSEQDREETQYF
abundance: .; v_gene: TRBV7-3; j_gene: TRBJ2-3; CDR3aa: CASSQGSDTQYF
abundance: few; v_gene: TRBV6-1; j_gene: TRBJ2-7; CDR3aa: CATRVYEQYF
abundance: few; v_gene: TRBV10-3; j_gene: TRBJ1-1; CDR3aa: CATAGQLNTEAFF
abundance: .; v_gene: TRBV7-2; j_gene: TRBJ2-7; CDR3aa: CASSSRLGQGLIPEQYF
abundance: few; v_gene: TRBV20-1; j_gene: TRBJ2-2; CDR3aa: CSARPRRGRTGELFF
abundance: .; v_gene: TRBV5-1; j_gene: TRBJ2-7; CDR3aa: CASSLTFSSYEQYF
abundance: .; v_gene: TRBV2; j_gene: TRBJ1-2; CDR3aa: CASRQLYGYTF
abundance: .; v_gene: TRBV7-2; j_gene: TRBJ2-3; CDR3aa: CASSLIGTRGSDTQYF
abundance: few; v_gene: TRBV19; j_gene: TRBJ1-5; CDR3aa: CASSHEGYSNQPQHF
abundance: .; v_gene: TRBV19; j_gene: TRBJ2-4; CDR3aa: CASSEGLDGIQYF
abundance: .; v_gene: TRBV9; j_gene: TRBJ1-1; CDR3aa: CASSATADTEAFF
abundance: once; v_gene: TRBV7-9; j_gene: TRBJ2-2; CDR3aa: CASRQGPGLAMRSNTGELFF
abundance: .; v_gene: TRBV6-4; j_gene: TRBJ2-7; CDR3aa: CASKKGSYEQYF
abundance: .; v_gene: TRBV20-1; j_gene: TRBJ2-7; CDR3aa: CSARDRQGSYEQYF
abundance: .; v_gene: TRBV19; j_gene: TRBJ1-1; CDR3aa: CASAPRVNTEAFF
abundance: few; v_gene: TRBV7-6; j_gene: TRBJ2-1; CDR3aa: CASSETLAGAYNEQFF
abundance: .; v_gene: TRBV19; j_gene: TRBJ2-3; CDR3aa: CASRPLWEPTDTQYF
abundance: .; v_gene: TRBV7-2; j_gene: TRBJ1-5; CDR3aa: CASSLEIGLVNQPQHF
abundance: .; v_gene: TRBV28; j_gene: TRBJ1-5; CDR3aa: CASSWGVGTNQPQHF
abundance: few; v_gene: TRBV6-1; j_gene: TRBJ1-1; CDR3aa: CASSPGQGAGEAFF
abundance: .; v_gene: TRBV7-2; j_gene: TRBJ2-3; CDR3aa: CASVMDRLTDTQYF
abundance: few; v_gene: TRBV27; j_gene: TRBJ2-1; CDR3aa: CASSTGLAGIREQFF
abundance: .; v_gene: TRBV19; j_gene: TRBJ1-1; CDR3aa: CASRTSNTEAFF
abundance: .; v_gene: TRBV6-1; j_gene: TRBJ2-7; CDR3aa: CASRPGQGYEQYF
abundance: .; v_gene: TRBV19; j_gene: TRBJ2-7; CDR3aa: CASSMTGTYEQYF
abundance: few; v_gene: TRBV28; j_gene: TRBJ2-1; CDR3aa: CASITGGSDEQFF
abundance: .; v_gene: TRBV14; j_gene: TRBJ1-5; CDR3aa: CASSTVSGNQPQHF
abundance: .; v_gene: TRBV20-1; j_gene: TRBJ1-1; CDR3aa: CSADDSRAVNTEAFF
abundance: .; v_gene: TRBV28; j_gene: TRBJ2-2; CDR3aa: CASSLFTGPPGGELFF
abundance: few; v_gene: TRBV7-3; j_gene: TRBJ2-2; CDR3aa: CASSLTRAGELFF
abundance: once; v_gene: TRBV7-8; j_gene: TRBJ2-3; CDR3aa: CASNSGRRADTQYF
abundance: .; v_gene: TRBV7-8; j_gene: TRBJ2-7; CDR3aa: CASSLGGQTLGEQYF